The clone carrying this T cell receptor beta chain has only a few counts. Its antigen remains unknown. Primers: 60 V beta forward and 13 J beta reverse. Assay: immunoSEQ multiplex PCR; the TCRdb copy retains only in-frame clones and omits some. The table lists fewer than 45,000 clones, around four fifths of them singletons. The germline V gene has CDR1 MNHEY and CDR2 SVGAGI. Trimming pared 5 bases from V and 4 bases from J, leaving 5 bases between. The CDR3 consists of 11 residues. These data are taken from a study of glioma-infiltrating T cells after dendritic cell vaccination. Study results and caveats: Higher pretreatment TIL content predicted longer progression-free time and survival.

Only patients with spare fresh-frozen tumor and over two years of follow-up were included. PBMC sampling occurred before vaccination, two weeks after the third dose, and at progression. The receptor was derived from a human donor with glioblastoma. This chain links TRBV6-5 with TRBJ1-2; D not certain. Sample: blood, taken before dendritic cell vaccination. The CDR3 DNA reads TGTGCCAGCAGTGACACCTATGGCTACACCTTC. It codes for CASSDTYGYTF.